This T cell receptor beta chain was captured in a study of blood T cell repertoires in COVID-19. About the study: Samples representing acute and convalescent COVID-19 were sourced from the United States, Italy and Spain.

This clone was detected only a few times. Germline CDR1 reads SNHLY; CDR2 reads FYNNEI. V was clipped by 0 bases and J by 4 bases, with 12 bases between them. This CDR3 is built from 15 residues. Authors' data handling: The assay estimated nucleated cells by amplifying reference gene primers. TCRdb's copy holds only in-frame clones and misses some; the assay was immunoSEQ multiplex PCR. V and J calls and clone size follow that table, whereas D and trimming were derived from the DNA. The repertoire holds fewer than 250,000 clones, with 70% to 90% as singletons. Seattle participants joined during active infection and were tracked over time.

The clonotype comes from a man aged 45-65 years with COVID-19, enrolled during active disease. The sequenced material came from peripheral blood. This chain joins TRBV2 and TRBJ1-2, with no clear D. The CDR3 is CASSEASGNAYGYTF. In DNA, the CDR3 is TGTGCCAGCAGTGAAGCGTCAGGTAACGCCTATGGCTACACCTTC. The full variable domain, rest sourced from reference TRBV2 and TRBJ1-2, is EPEVTQTPSHQVTQMGQEVILRCVPISNHLYFYWYRQILGQKVEFLVSFYNNEISEKSEIFDDQFSVERPDGSNFTLKIRSTKLEDSAMYFCASSEASGNAYGYTFGSGTRLTVV.